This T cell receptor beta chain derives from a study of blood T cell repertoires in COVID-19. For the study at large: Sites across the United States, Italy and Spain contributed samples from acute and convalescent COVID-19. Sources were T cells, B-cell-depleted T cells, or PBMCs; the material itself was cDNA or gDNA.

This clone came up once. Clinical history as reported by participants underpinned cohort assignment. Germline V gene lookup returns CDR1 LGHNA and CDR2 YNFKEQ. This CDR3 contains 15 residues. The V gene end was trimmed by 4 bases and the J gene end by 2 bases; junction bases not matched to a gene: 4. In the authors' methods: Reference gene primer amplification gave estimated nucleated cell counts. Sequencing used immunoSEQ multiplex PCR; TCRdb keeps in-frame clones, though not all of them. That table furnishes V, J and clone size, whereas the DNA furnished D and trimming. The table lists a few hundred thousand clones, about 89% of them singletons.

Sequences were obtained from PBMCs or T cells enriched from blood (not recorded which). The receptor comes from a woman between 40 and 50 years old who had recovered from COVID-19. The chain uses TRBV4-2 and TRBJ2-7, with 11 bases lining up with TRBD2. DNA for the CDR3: TGTGCCAGCAGCCTCAGACTAGCGGGGACCTACGAGCAGTACTTC. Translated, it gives CASSLRLAGTYEQYF.